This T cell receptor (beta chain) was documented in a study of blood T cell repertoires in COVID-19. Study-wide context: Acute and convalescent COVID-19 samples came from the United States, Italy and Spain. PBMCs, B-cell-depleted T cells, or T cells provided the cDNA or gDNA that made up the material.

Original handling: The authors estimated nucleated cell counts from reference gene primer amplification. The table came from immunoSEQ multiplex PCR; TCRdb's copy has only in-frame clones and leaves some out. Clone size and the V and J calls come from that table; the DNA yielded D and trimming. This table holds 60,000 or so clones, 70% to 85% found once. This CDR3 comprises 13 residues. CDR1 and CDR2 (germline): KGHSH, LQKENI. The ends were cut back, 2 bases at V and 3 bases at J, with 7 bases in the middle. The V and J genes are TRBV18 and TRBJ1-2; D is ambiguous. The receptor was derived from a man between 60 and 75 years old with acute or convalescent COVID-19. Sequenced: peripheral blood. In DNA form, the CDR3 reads TGTGCCAGCTCACCAGTGAGGGACTATGGCTACACCTTC. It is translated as CASSPVRDYGYTF.